Sequencing of this T cell receptor (beta chain) was carried out in a study of T cell repertoires in cytomegalovirus infection. Across the whole study: CMV infection together with matching HLA type was indicated by public TCR beta signatures. Regarding the study as a whole: CMV-specific TCR beta clonotypes restricted by HLA-C were the ones dominating the ex vivo response. Totalled public TCR beta family frequency picked out people who carried CMV plus the relevant HLA.

TCRdb called the reads again in MiXCR, with one record for every CDR3 protein. The data hold 300,000 to 400,000 distinct CDR3 sequences, with about 27% observed a single time. Unmatched junction bases numbered 12, after V lost 4 bases and J lost 2 bases. Germline CDR1 MGHDK, CDR2 SYGVNS. This CDR3 is 17 amino acids long. About this clonotype: The target antigen is unknown.

This clonotype was sampled from a human donor in good health (CMV status not recorded). Some clones in this sample may be carry-over from other donors' samples. Sequencing used cultured PBMCs, obtained from culture after CMV antigen stimulation. The chain carries TRBV25-1 and TRBJ1-1, with 8 bases identical to TRBD1. The CDR3 nucleotides are TGTGCCAGCAGTGGAGGGGGGACAGGTCCTCCAAACACTGAAGCTTTCTTT. Translating it yields CASSGGGTGPPNTEAFF.